What follows are 6 T cell receptor beta chains derived from one specimen sequenced in a study of beta chain features in type 1 diabetes. Expressed TCRB transcripts were sequenced after all isolated RNA was converted to cDNA. Here immunoSEQ multiplex PCR was the method, and the copy in TCRdb shows in-frame clones only, minus some. The sample holds 140,000 to 150,000 clones, 48% seen once. The source material was Tregs from blood. Source of these receptors: a man younger than 35 in good health.

The V gene is TRBV7-8, the J gene TRBJ2-5, with 7 nucleotides matching TRBD1. Trimming took 5 bases from V and 5 from J; bases not matched to a gene: 17. Germline V lookup: CDR1 SGHVS, CDR2 FQNEAQ. The CDR3 totals 17 residues. Here the CDR3 reads CASSPRRDTSRGETQYF. CDR3 coding DNA: TGTGCCAGCAGCCCCAGACGAGACACCTCCAGGGGGGAGACCCAGTACTTC.

The V and J genes are TRBV5-5 and TRBJ1-4; D ambiguous. Trimming cost V 0 bases and J 8 bases, with 8 bases left between them. This CDR3 contains 13 residues. Germline lookup yields CDR1 SGHKS and CDR2 YYEKEE (reference sequence). The CDR3 nucleotides read TGTGCCAGCAGCTTGGGCGGTGGCGAAAAACTGTTTTTT. This codes for CASSLGGGEKLFF.

This clone was counted between two and nine times. The rearrangement links TRBV7-2 to TRBJ2-1; 8 bases match TRBD2. CDR3 size: 16 residues. Germline values: CDR1 SGHTA, CDR2 FQGNSA. The V and J ends lost 4 bases and 3 bases, in that order; junction bases with no gene match: 8. The CDR3 protein is CASSSLGTSFYNEQFF. CDR3 coding DNA: TGTGCCAGCAGCTCCTTGGGGACTAGTTTCTACAATGAGCAGTTCTTC.

The chain couples TRBV27 to TRBJ2-5; weak D call: TRBD1 (5 bases). Trimming took 1 base from V and 5 from J, leaving 8 bases between them. This CDR3 spans 13 amino acids. Looked up from germline, CDR1 is MNHEY and CDR2 is SMNVEV (reference sequence). The CDR3 loop is CASSLWGDETQYF. The CDR3 coding sequence is TGTGCCAGCAGTTTATGGGGCGATGAGACCCAGTACTTC.

This clone came up a few times. The chain carries TRBV30 and TRBJ1-2; unclear D gene. Germline V CDR1 and CDR2: GTSNPN, SVGIG (reference sequence). The CDR3 totals 11 residues. V was pared by 5 bases and J by 4 bases, with 8 bases between. The CDR3 here is CAWGAPYGYTF. CDR3 sequence (DNA): TGTGCCTGGGGTGCTCCCTATGGCTACACCTTC.

The chain uses TRBV11-3 and TRBJ2-5; no clear D gene. Germline CDR1 is SGHNT and CDR2 is YENEEA. This CDR3 is built from 14 residues. The V end lost 6 bases, the J end lost 0 bases, and 11 bases lay between the germline ends. In nucleotides, the CDR3 is TGTGCCAGCAGTTCTCACACAGACCAAGAGACCCAGTACTTC. It codes for CASSSHTDQETQYF.